The 30 T cell receptor beta chains given below trace back to one sample, sequenced in a study of blood T cell repertoires in COVID-19. Data came from immunoSEQ multiplex PCR; TCRdb stores just in-frame clones and leaves some out. Among 120,000 or so clones listed, around four fifths were seen once. The source material was peripheral blood. The receptors were gathered from an older man with active or convalescent COVID-19.

In DNA form, the CDR3 reads TGTGCCAGCAGCCAAGGAGTCCGGGGGGTGGATACGCAGTATTTT. Translated: CASSQGVRGVDTQYF. V is TRBV3-1 (or the pseudogene TRBV3-2) and J is TRBJ2-3; 7 bases are shared with TRBD2. V dropped 1 base and J dropped 6; count of bases not matched to a gene: 7. Germline assignment: CDR1 LGHDT and CDR2 YNNKEL (reference sequence). The CDR3 covers 15 residues.

The chain joins TRBV6-5 to TRBJ2-1; D not certain. Germline-derived CDR1 and CDR2 are MNHEY and SVGAGI. The V end was cut by 4 bases, the J end by 6 bases, with 16 bases between. There are 15 residues in the CDR3. The CDR3, as DNA: TGTGCCAGCAGTTCAAACCCGGTTGGGCTCAATGAGCAGTTCTTC. This translates into CASSSNPVGLNEQFF.

The V call is TRBV30, the J call TRBJ1-2, with 7 positions matching TRBD1. The J segment lost 0 bases and the V segment lost 4 bases, leaving 5 bases of the junction unmatched. The CDR3 extends over 14 amino acids. Germline CDR1 is GTSNPN and CDR2 is SVGIG (reference sequence). The DNA for the CDR3 is TGTGCCTGGATTGGACAGGCCACTAACTATGGCTACACCTTC. Protein product: CAWIGQATNYGYTF.

This chain uses TRBV11-1 with TRBJ1-1; 9 bases fit TRBD1. With 2 bases clipped from V and 5 bases from J, the junction kept 9 bases outside the gene matches. Germline V gives CDR1 SGHAT, CDR2 FQDESV (reference sequence). The CDR3 is 16 amino acids. CDR3 nucleotide sequence: TGTGCCAGCAGCTTAAGTCGGAACAGGGGGCAGACTGAAGCTTTCTTT. It yields the protein CASSLSRNRGQTEAFF.

The chain employs TRBV28 and TRBJ1-2, with D perhaps matching TRBD1 (6 bases). The CDR3 extends over 15 amino acids. Between the trimmed V and J ends, which lost 2 bases and 1 base, there was a span of 11 bases. Germline assignment: CDR1 MDHEN and CDR2 SYDVKM. The CDR3 here is CASSLGGGVNYGYTF. In nucleotides, the CDR3 is TGTGCCAGCAGTTTAGGGGGCGGAGTTAACTATGGCTACACCTTC.

The chain joins TRBV30 to TRBJ1-1; weak D call: TRBD1 (5 bases). CDR1 and CDR2 (germline): GTSNPN, SVGIG (reference sequence). There are 13 residues in the CDR3. V gave up 5 bases and J gave up 0 bases, with 10 bases separating them. The CDR3 loop is CAWANRMNTEAFF. CDR3 sequence (DNA): TGTGCCTGGGCTAACAGGATGAACACTGAAGCTTTCTTT.

The chain recombines TRBV24-1 with TRBJ2-3; 7 positions match TRBD2. Germline CDR1 reads KGHDR; CDR2 reads SFDVKD. The V gene end was trimmed by 3 bases and the J gene end by 1 base; junction bases not matched to a gene: 3. This CDR3 region has 15 residues. Here the CDR3 DNA reads TGTGCCACCAGTGATGGTAGCGGGCGCACAGATACGCAGTATTTT. Its protein product is CATSDGSGRTDTQYF.

This rearrangement joins TRBV9 to TRBJ2-1, with 16 positions matching TRBD2. Germline loops: CDR1 SGDLS, CDR2 YYNGEE. V lost 5 bases to trimming and J lost 1 base; unmatched junction nucleotides: 12. The CDR3 loop spans 20 amino acids. This chain's CDR3 is CASSTVPGTSGGGSYNEQFF. The CDR3, as DNA: TGTGCCAGCAGTACTGTCCCCGGGACTAGCGGGGGGGGGTCCTACAATGAGCAGTTCTTC.

The CDR3 region is CASSNDDSFESNSPLHF. The DNA of the CDR3 is TGTGCCAGCAGCAACGACGACAGCTTCGAGTCCAATTCACCCCTCCACTTT. The chain couples TRBV7-9 to TRBJ1-6, with a weak D call TRBD1 (5 bases). This CDR3 comprises 17 residues. The germline V and J ends were trimmed by 5 bases and 7 bases, with 21 bases remaining between them. Germline CDR1 reads SEHNR; CDR2 reads FQNEAQ (reference sequence).

This chain connects TRBV14 to TRBJ2-3, with 7 bases lining up with TRBD2. The germline CDR1 and CDR2 sequences are SGHDN and FVKESK. This CDR3 comprises 15 residues. Trimming cost V 3 bases and J 2 bases; bases outside gene matches: 5. This CDR3 is CASSHYGGITDTQYF. CDR3 sequence (DNA): TGTGCCAGCAGCCATTACGGGGGGATCACAGATACGCAGTATTTT.

This clone was seen once. V usage is TRBV11-1 and J usage is TRBJ2-3, with a possible D match to TRBD2 (5 bases). This CDR3 has 13 amino acids. Trimming left V 5 bases short and J 6 bases short, with 12 bases between. Germline V gene sequence: CDR1 SGHAT, CDR2 FQDESV (reference sequence). The CDR3 DNA reads TGTGCCAGCAGCAAAGCGGCCGGGGATACGCAGTATTTT. Its protein is CASSKAAGDTQYF.

The J gene is TRBJ2-1, the V gene TRBV18; TRBD2 aligns across 7 bases. In germline, CDR1 is KGHSH, CDR2 LQKENI. The V gene end was trimmed by 2 bases and the J gene end by 4 bases; junction bases not matched to a gene: 5. CDR3 length: 15 residues. CDR3 nucleotides: TGTGCCAGCTCACCAGGGGGGGGAGCATACAATGAGCAGTTCTTC. It translates to CASSPGGGAYNEQFF.

This clone was counted a few times. The genes are TRBV30 and TRBJ1-2; D is unresolved. This CDR3 region has 15 residues. V lost 2 bases, J lost 6 bases, and 19 bases lay in between. From germline, CDR1 is GTSNPN and CDR2 SVGIG (reference sequence). The CDR3 loop is CAWSKGEEGTHGYTF. In nucleotides, the CDR3 is TGTGCCTGGAGTAAAGGCGAGGAGGGAACCCATGGCTACACCTTC.

A word on this clone: Other nucleotide sequences in the sample specify the same CDR3. The V and J genes are TRBV28 and TRBJ2-7; a weak D match, TRBD1 (6 bases). V was clipped by 6 bases and J by 3 bases, with 9 bases between them. Germline V gene sequence: CDR1 MDHEN, CDR2 SYDVKM. This CDR3 spans 12 amino acids. DNA of the CDR3: TGTGCCAGCAGAACAGGGAGCTACGAGCAGTACTTC. This encodes CASRTGSYEQYF.

The rearrangement joins TRBV7-9 to TRBJ2-7; 7 bases match TRBD2. Trimming cost V 1 base and J 4 bases; bases outside gene matches: 4. The germline CDR1 and CDR2 sequences are SEHNR and FQNEAQ (reference sequence). This CDR3 contains 14 residues. The DNA for the CDR3 is TGTGCCAGCAGCTTAGTGGCCGGGGGGTACGAGCAGTACTTC. Translating gives CASSLVAGGYEQYF.

The chain combines TRBV4-1 with TRBJ1-1; 9 bases are a match to TRBD1. The germline V gene has CDR1 MGHRA and CDR2 YSYEKL. The V and J ends lost 2 bases and 5 bases, in that order; junction bases with no gene match: 6. This CDR3 is built from 15 residues. The CDR3: CASSQQDRGWTEAFF. The CDR3 nucleotides read TGCGCCAGCAGCCAACAAGACAGGGGGTGGACTGAAGCTTTCTTT.

J is TRBJ2-2 and V is TRBV29-1, with 8 bases that match TRBD1. CDR3 length: 16 amino acids. With V trimmed by 0 bases and J by 3 bases, 6 bases remained unmatched. Germline lookup yields CDR1 SQVTM and CDR2 ANQGSEA. CDR3 amino acids: CSVEDSTGDDTGELFF. In nucleotides, the CDR3 is TGCAGCGTTGAAGATTCGACAGGGGATGACACCGGGGAGCTGTTTTTT.

The chain links TRBV6-1 to TRBJ2-3, with D uncertain. Germline assignment: CDR1 MNHNS and CDR2 SASEGT. The ends were cut back, 2 bases at V and 2 bases at J, with 11 bases in the middle. This CDR3 is built from 15 residues. The CDR3 loop is CASSETPFPTDTQYF. For the CDR3, the DNA is TGTGCCAGCAGTGAAACTCCATTCCCCACAGATACGCAGTATTTT.

This clone was observed a few times. The chain carries TRBV28 and TRBJ1-2, with D possibly TRBD1 on 5 matching bases. V lost 4 bases and J 6 bases, leaving 9 bases between the germline ends. CDR1 is MDHEN and CDR2 is SYDVKM in the germline V gene. This CDR3 spans 12 amino acids. CDR3 bases: TGTGCCAGCAGTTATGACAGAAATGGCTACACCTTC. It translates to CASSYDRNGYTF.

The chain couples TRBV10-3 to TRBJ2-3; TRBD1 might be the D (6 bases). The CDR3 runs to 18 residues. Looked up from germline, CDR1 is ENHRY and CDR2 is SYGVKD. V lost 1 base and J lost 2, with 19 bases in between. The CDR3 DNA is TGTGCCATCAGTGAGTGGGACAATTCGCTGGAGGACACAGATACGCAGTATTTT. Amino acid sequence: CAISEWDNSLEDTDTQYF.

The genes are TRBV28 and TRBJ2-7, with TRBD2 identical over 8 bases. The CDR3 spans 14 residues. Germline CDR1 is MDHEN and CDR2 is SYDVKM. V lost 6 bases and J lost 1; bases outside the gene matches: 5. CDR3 region: CASRNSGASYEQYF. DNA of the CDR3: TGTGCCAGCAGAAATAGCGGGGCTTCCTACGAGCAGTACTTC.

As for this clone: A read error may account for a junction end that differs from germline. The chain has TRBV4-3 and TRBJ1-1; unclear D gene. Per the germline V gene, CDR1 is LGHNA and CDR2 is YSLEER. The CDR3 spans 11 residues. The CDR3 DNA reads TGCGCCAGCAGCCAAGATGTTCCCCTAGTCTTT. Its protein is CASSQDVPLVF.

This chain links TRBV2 with TRBJ2-5; 15 bases are a match to TRBD2. J lost 5 bases, V lost 3 bases, and 4 bases had no gene match. There are 16 residues in the CDR3. The germline gives CDR1 SNHLY, CDR2 FYNNEI. The CDR3 region has the DNA TGTGCCAGCAGTGAGGGACTAGCGGGGGGCCTGGAGACCCAGTACTTC. Translated: CASSEGLAGGLETQYF.

The chain couples TRBV2 to TRBJ1-5; unclear D gene. V was trimmed by 6 bases and J by 5 bases, leaving 11 bases between them. The CDR3 has 13 residues. Germline CDR1 and CDR2: SNHLY and FYNNEI. Here the CDR3 DNA reads TGTGCCAGCAGGCGCATGGAGGATCAGCCCCAGCATTTT. The encoded protein is CASRRMEDQPQHF.

The genes are TRBV28 and TRBJ1-2, with D unclear. The germline gives CDR1 MDHEN, CDR2 SYDVKM. The CDR3 contains 12 residues. The ends were cut back, 6 bases at V and 4 bases at J, with 9 bases in the middle. As DNA, the CDR3 is TGTGCCAGCAGCTCCGGGAGCTATGGCTACACCTTC. Protein product: CASSSGSYGYTF.

The chain joins TRBV28 to TRBJ2-3; a possible D gene is TRBD1 (5 bases). The length of the CDR3 is 16 residues. The germline V and J ends were trimmed by 1 base and 5 bases, with 16 bases remaining between them. Germline V gives CDR1 MDHEN, CDR2 SYDVKM. CDR3 nucleotide sequence: TGTGCCAGCAGTTTATCCTCGACAGAGAAGAGAGATACGCAGTATTTT. As protein: CASSLSSTEKRDTQYF.

The chain recombines TRBV12-5 with TRBJ2-1; TRBD2 agrees at 8 bases. The CDR3 spans 17 residues. CDR1 and CDR2 (germline): LGHNT, FRNRAP. V lost 0 bases and J lost 9; bases outside the gene matches: 13. In DNA, the CDR3 is TGTGCTAGTGGTTTGGTACTTGAGCGGGGGAGAAAGGTTGAGCAGTTCTTC. The encoded protein is CASGLVLERGRKVEQFF.

This clone showed up just a few times. V gene TRBV10-3 combines with J gene TRBJ1-2; D is unresolved. Trimming left V 6 bases short and J 1 base short, with 9 bases between. CDR3 length equals 13 residues. Germline CDR1 ENHRY, CDR2 SYGVKD. CDR3 residues: CAISDGVNYGYTF. CDR3 in DNA: TGTGCCATCAGCGACGGGGTTAACTATGGCTACACCTTC.

V and J are TRBV12-3 or TRBV12-4 and TRBJ1-2; D unclear. V lost 6 bases, J lost 3 bases, and 11 bases lay in between. This CDR3 region has 13 residues. The CDR3: CASRQDKDYGYTF. The CDR3 nucleotides read TGTGCCAGCAGACAAGACAAGGACTATGGCTACACCTTC.

This clone has more than one count but fewer than ten. The chain recombines TRBV4-1 with TRBJ1-3, with 7 bases matching TRBD1. The length of the CDR3 is 17 residues. Looked up from germline, CDR1 is MGHRA and CDR2 is YSYEKL. Trimming at V came to 1 base and at J to 3 bases, leaving 9 bases not matched to a gene. The CDR3 coding sequence is TGCGCCAGCAGCCAAGCCGGGCCAGGGGGTAATGGAAACACCATATATTTT. Encoded protein: CASSQAGPGGNGNTIYF.